These T cell receptor beta chains were read from a single sample in a study of blood T cell repertoires in COVID-19. Sequenced by immunoSEQ multiplex PCR; TCRdb stores in-frame clones only, minus some. Found here are approximately 210,000 clones, roughly 90% of them singletons; the top ten hold approximately 8%. Sequenced input: PBMCs or T cells enriched from blood (not recorded which). These receptors came from a woman aged 18-35 years who had recovered from COVID-19. Both conserved end residues are part of each CDR3. Each record gives: V gene, clone size, D gene, J gene, CDR3 DNA, CDR3 protein. D genes are given only for firm matches. Clone size is shown for a subset of rows, as once, few, many or a class of expanded clone.

v_gene: TRBV9; abundance: .; d_gene: .; j_gene: TRBJ1-1; CDR3nt: TGTGCCAGCAGCGCCGCAGGGGCCACTGAAGCTTTCTTT; CDR3aa: CASSAAGATEAFF
v_gene: TRBV6-5; abundance: .; d_gene: .; j_gene: TRBJ2-5; CDR3nt: TGTGCCAGCAGTTATAGGGGGGGCCCACAAGAGACCCAGTACTTC; CDR3aa: CASSYRGGPQETQYF
v_gene: TRBV30; abundance: .; d_gene: .; j_gene: TRBJ1-1; CDR3nt: TGTGCCTCCAGGGTGAACGCTGAAGCTTTCTTT; CDR3aa: CASRVNAEAFF
v_gene: TRBV3-1/TRBV3-2; abundance: .; d_gene: .; j_gene: TRBJ2-2; CDR3nt: TGTGCCAGCACGGGCGGGGTATGGGACACCGGGGAGCTGTTTTTT; CDR3aa: CASTGGVWDTGELFF
v_gene: TRBV6-6; abundance: .; d_gene: TRBD1; j_gene: TRBJ1-1; CDR3nt: TGTGCCAGCAGTTACTCGGGCAAGGGACAGCCATTTGAAGCTTTCTTT; CDR3aa: CASSYSGKGQPFEAFF
v_gene: TRBV29-1; abundance: many; d_gene: .; j_gene: TRBJ1-1; CDR3nt: TGCAGCGTTGAGAGGCGAATTCAAGCTTTCTTT; CDR3aa: CSVERRIQAFF
v_gene: TRBV6-5; abundance: once; d_gene: .; j_gene: TRBJ2-3; CDR3nt: TGTGCCAGCAGTCCGGGTGTCCTCGATACGCAGTATTTT; CDR3aa: CASSPGVLDTQYF
v_gene: TRBV10-2; abundance: .; d_gene: .; j_gene: TRBJ1-6; CDR3nt: TGCGCCAGCAGTGAGACAGTGTATAATTCACCCCTCCACTTT; CDR3aa: CASSETVYNSPLHF
v_gene: TRBV30; abundance: .; d_gene: TRBD1; j_gene: TRBJ2-7; CDR3nt: TGTGCCTGGAGTCCGGGTGTGACAGGGGTATCCGAGCAGTACTTC; CDR3aa: CAWSPGVTGVSEQYF
v_gene: TRBV6-1; abundance: .; d_gene: TRBD1; j_gene: TRBJ2-3; CDR3nt: TGTGCCAGCAGTGATGCGGCAGGGGGAGCAGATACGCAGTATTTT; CDR3aa: CASSDAAGGADTQYF
v_gene: TRBV5-1; abundance: .; d_gene: TRBD1; j_gene: TRBJ1-6; CDR3nt: TGCGCCAGCAGCTGGGACAGGGCGAATTCACCCCTCCACTTT; CDR3aa: CASSWDRANSPLHF
v_gene: TRBV12-3/TRBV12-4; abundance: .; d_gene: .; j_gene: TRBJ1-5; CDR3nt: TGTGCCAGCAGTTTTTCGGTCCAGCCCCAGCATTTT; CDR3aa: CASSFSVQPQHF
v_gene: TRBV5-1; abundance: once; d_gene: TRBD1; j_gene: TRBJ2-3; CDR3nt: TGCGCCAGCAGCTTGCAACAGGGGGCAAGCACAGATACGCAGTATTTT; CDR3aa: CASSLQQGASTDTQYF
v_gene: TRBV3-1/TRBV3-2; abundance: .; d_gene: TRBD1; j_gene: TRBJ1-2; CDR3nt: TGTGCCAGCAGCCAAGATTCGACAGGGCTCTATGGCTACACCTTC; CDR3aa: CASSQDSTGLYGYTF
v_gene: TRBV12-3/TRBV12-4; abundance: .; d_gene: .; j_gene: TRBJ1-5; CDR3nt: TGTGCCAGCAGTTTAACGGGCAATCAGCCCCAGCATTTT; CDR3aa: CASSLTGNQPQHF
v_gene: TRBV7-3; abundance: .; d_gene: TRBD1; j_gene: TRBJ2-5; CDR3nt: TGTGCCAGCAGCCCGGGACAGGGTGAAGAGACCCAGTACTTC; CDR3aa: CASSPGQGEETQYF
v_gene: TRBV19; abundance: .; d_gene: .; j_gene: TRBJ1-1; CDR3nt: TGTGCCAGTAGTACCCCGTGGGGGCGAGGGGGGAACACTGAAGCTTTCTTT; CDR3aa: CASSTPWGRGGNTEAFF
v_gene: TRBV27; abundance: .; d_gene: .; j_gene: TRBJ1-1; CDR3nt: TGTGCCAGTCTGGGTTCTAGGGGTGGCACTGAAGCTTTCTTT; CDR3aa: CASLGSRGGTEAFF
v_gene: TRBV11-2; abundance: .; d_gene: .; j_gene: TRBJ1-1; CDR3nt: TGTGCCAGCAGGACGGGCACTGAAGCTTTCTTT; CDR3aa: CASRTGTEAFF
v_gene: TRBV13; abundance: .; d_gene: TRBD1; j_gene: TRBJ1-6; CDR3nt: TGTGCCAGCAGTCGCCGGGCCGGGACAGGATATTCACCCCTCCACTTT; CDR3aa: CASSRRAGTGYSPLHF
v_gene: TRBV29-1; abundance: .; d_gene: TRBD1; j_gene: TRBJ1-2; CDR3nt: TGCAGCGTTGAAGATCGACAGGGAAGGTATGGCTACACCTTC; CDR3aa: CSVEDRQGRYGYTF
v_gene: TRBV18; abundance: .; d_gene: TRBD2; j_gene: TRBJ2-7; CDR3nt: TGTGCCAGCTCACCACCTGGGACAGATCCTGGACTAGCGGGGTCCGAGCAGTACTTC; CDR3aa: CASSPPGTDPGLAGSEQYF
v_gene: TRBV3-1/TRBV3-2; abundance: .; d_gene: TRBD1; j_gene: TRBJ2-5; CDR3nt: TGTGCCAGCAGCTGGACAGGCTGGGGTTTGTACCAAGAGACCCAGTACTTC; CDR3aa: CASSWTGWGLYQETQYF
v_gene: TRBV9; abundance: .; d_gene: .; j_gene: TRBJ1-1; CDR3nt: TGTGCCAGCAGCGTAGCGAGGGTGGGGACTGAAGCTTTCTTT; CDR3aa: CASSVARVGTEAFF
v_gene: TRBV4-1; abundance: .; d_gene: .; j_gene: TRBJ2-1; CDR3nt: TGCGCCAGCAGCCAAGGGATTATCAGGGGCGAAAATGAGCAGTTCTTC; CDR3aa: CASSQGIIRGENEQFF
v_gene: TRBV6-5; abundance: once; d_gene: .; j_gene: TRBJ1-5; CDR3nt: TGTGCCAGCAGTTCTAATAGCAATCAGCCCCAGCATTTT; CDR3aa: CASSSNSNQPQHF